This passage covers 27 T cell receptor beta chains from one sample sequenced in a study of blood T cell repertoires in COVID-19. The table came from immunoSEQ multiplex PCR; TCRdb's copy has only in-frame clones and leaves some out. The table includes around 35,000 clones, about 90% detected once. The sample consisted of peripheral blood. These receptors all come from a human donor in a cohort sampled during active COVID-19.

The genes are TRBV19 and TRBJ1-5, with D uncertain. Deletions cut 2 bases from V and 2 bases from J, with 10 bases between. Per germline, CDR1 LNHDA and CDR2 SQIVND (reference sequence). CDR3 length: 15 residues. In DNA form, the CDR3 reads TGTGCCAGTAGTATAAAGGGAGGAGGCAATCAGCCCCAGCATTTT. Translated, it gives CASSIKGGGNQPQHF.

The V and J genes are TRBV7-2 and TRBJ1-2; 9 bases match TRBD1. This CDR3 contains 13 residues. Germline V gives CDR1 SGHTA, CDR2 FQGNSA. The J segment lost 8 bases and the V segment lost 4 bases, leaving 5 bases of the junction unmatched. CDR3 DNA sequence: TGTGCCAGCAGCTGGGGACAGGGCAAGGGCTACACCTTC. This translates into CASSWGQGKGYTF.

V usage is TRBV12-5 and J usage is TRBJ1-1; D is unclear. Germline CDR1 LGHNT, CDR2 FRNRAP. The V gene lost 1 base and the J gene lost 5 bases, with 11 bases spanning the gap. The CDR3 is 14 amino acids. CDR3 bases: TGTGCTAGTGGTTTGGGGTTTCGGGAAACTGAAGCTTTCTTT. Its translation is CASGLGFRETEAFF.

The chain couples TRBV7-3 to TRBJ2-5, with D perhaps TRBD1 (5 bases). The CDR3 has 13 residues. Germline CDR1 reads SGHTA; CDR2 reads FQGTGA. With 5 bases removed from V and 0 bases from J, the gap between germline ends came to 7 bases. The CDR3 spells CASSQGDQETQYF. In nucleotides, the CDR3 is TGTGCCAGCAGCCAAGGGGACCAAGAGACCCAGTACTTC.

The chain links TRBV11-2 to TRBJ1-1, with D unclear. Trimming stripped 5 bases from V and 1 base from J, with 8 bases between. The CDR3 is 13 residues long. Germline V lookup: CDR1 SGHAT, CDR2 FQNNGV. CDR3 loop: CASSRNRNTEAFF. The CDR3 nucleotides read TGTGCCAGCAGCCGGAACAGGAACACTGAAGCTTTCTTT.

This clone has a handful of counts. The chain links TRBV4-3 to TRBJ2-2; D is uncertain. V lost 0 bases and J lost 6, with 11 bases in between. Germline CDR1 is LGHNA and CDR2 is YSLEER. This CDR3 contains 15 residues. The CDR3 region is CASSQDVTSAGELFF. CDR3 nucleotides: TGCGCCAGCAGCCAAGATGTGACGAGCGCCGGGGAGCTGTTTTTT.

The rearrangement links TRBV3-1 (or the pseudogene TRBV3-2) to TRBJ2-7; 7 positions agree with TRBD1. J gave up 0 bases and V 8 bases, and 4 bases lay outside the gene matches. The CDR3 sequence is 13 residues long. Looked up from germline, CDR1 is LGHDT and CDR2 is YNNKEL (reference sequence). The CDR3 coding sequence is TGTGCCAGCGGGACAGCGAGCTCCTACGAGCAGTACTTC. Protein: CASGTASSYEQYF.

The table lists this clone with a few counts. Written as DNA, the CDR3 is TGTGCCAGCAGTCGAGGACAGAGTCAAGAGACCCAGTACTTC. This sequence encodes CASSRGQSQETQYF. The V and J genes are TRBV6-5 and TRBJ2-5, with TRBD1 as a possible D gene (6 bases). The CDR3 has 14 amino acids. The V gene lost 5 bases and the J gene lost 2 bases, with 12 bases spanning the gap. Germline lookup yields CDR1 MNHEY and CDR2 SVGAGI.

The chain carries TRBV7-2 and TRBJ2-1; a possible D gene is TRBD2 (7 bases). V was trimmed by 1 base and J by 12 bases, leaving 13 bases between them. Germline V gives CDR1 SGHTA, CDR2 FQGNSA. This CDR3 has 13 residues. CDR3 amino acids: CASSLVRGAGQFF. DNA for the CDR3: TGTGCCAGCAGCTTAGTCCGGGGGGCGGGGCAGTTCTTC.

This clone is a singleton in its sample. The rearrangement joins TRBV18 to TRBJ2-1; 9 bases agree with TRBD2. Trimming at V came to 0 bases and at J to 8 bases, leaving 5 bases not matched to a gene. CDR1 is KGHSH and CDR2 is LQKENI in the germline V gene. The CDR3 extends over 15 amino acids. The CDR3 spells CASSPPAGGRDEQFF. DNA for the CDR3: TGTGCCAGCTCACCACCGGCGGGGGGGCGGGATGAGCAGTTCTTC.

This rearrangement joins TRBV5-1 to TRBJ2-2; D might be TRBD1 (6 bases). Germline-derived CDR1 and CDR2 are SGHRS and YFSETQ. CDR3 size: 14 residues. Deletions cut 5 bases from V and 5 bases from J, with 13 bases between. CDR3 nucleotides: TGCGCCAGCAGGAGCGGTCAGGGGACCGGGGAGCTGTTTTTT. It is translated as CASRSGQGTGELFF.

The chain uses TRBV11-2 and TRBJ1-5; D may be TRBD1 (6 bases). Germline V CDR1 and CDR2: SGHAT, FQNNGV. V lost 0 bases and J lost 2, with 8 bases in between. The CDR3 is 15 amino acids. The CDR3 sequence: CASSLEGAGNQPQHF. The DNA for the CDR3 is TGTGCCAGCAGCTTAGAGGGGGCAGGCAATCAGCCCCAGCATTTT.

This chain uses TRBV18 with TRBJ2-2; 7 positions match TRBD2. The CDR3 runs to 16 residues. J gave up 1 base and V 1 base, and 3 bases lay outside the gene matches. Germline-derived CDR1 and CDR2 are KGHSH and LQKENI. The CDR3 sequence is CASSPRGGGNTGELFF. CDR3 sequence (DNA): TGTGCCAGCTCACCACGAGGCGGGGGGAACACCGGGGAGCTGTTTTTT.

The chain uses TRBV29-1 and TRBJ2-5; 10 bases line up with TRBD2. Trimming removed 4 bases from V and 1 base from J; junction bases left unmatched: 3. The germline CDR1 and CDR2 sequences are SQVTM and ANQGSEA. The CDR3 loop spans 14 amino acids. CDR3 in amino acids: CSVAIAGGQETQYF. The CDR3 nucleotides are TGCAGCGTTGCCATAGCGGGGGGCCAAGAGACCCAGTACTTC.

J is TRBJ2-5 and V is TRBV4-2; 15 nucleotides align to TRBD2. The V gene's germline CDR1 is LGHNA and CDR2 YNFKEQ. This CDR3 is 19 amino acids long. V shed 0 bases and J 5 bases; nucleotides not matched to a gene: 10. The CDR3 spells CASSQDLPGLAGGWETQYF. The CDR3 nucleotides are TGTGCCAGCAGCCAAGATCTTCCGGGACTAGCGGGGGGTTGGGAGACCCAGTACTTC.

The chain combines TRBV19 with TRBJ1-1; tentative D call: TRBD1 (6 bases). This CDR3 spans 12 amino acids. V lost 2 bases and J 9 bases, leaving 10 bases between the germline ends. Germline CDR1 and CDR2: LNHDA and SQIVND (reference sequence). CDR3 DNA: TGTGCCAGTAGTATATTGGACAGCAAAGCTTTCTTT. As protein: CASSILDSKAFF.

This rearrangement joins TRBV7-6 to TRBJ2-1; D possibly corresponds to TRBD1 (6 bases). The V gene's germline CDR1 is SGHVS and CDR2 FNYEAQ. V was cut by 1 base and J by 3 bases, with 10 bases left in between. The CDR3 totals 15 residues. The CDR3 DNA reads as TGTGCCAGCAGCTTAGATACAGGGATCTACAATGAGCAGTTCTTC. Its translation is CASSLDTGIYNEQFF.

J is TRBJ1-1 and V is TRBV2, with D maybe TRBD1 (6 bases). V was trimmed by 7 bases and J by 2 bases, leaving 8 bases between them. In germline, CDR1 is SNHLY, CDR2 FYNNEI. The CDR3 has 12 residues. The chain's CDR3 is CASKDSNTEAFF. In nucleotides, the CDR3 is TGTGCCAGCAAGGACAGTAACACTGAAGCTTTCTTT. Filled out from reference TRBV2 and TRBJ1-1, the complete variable domain reads EPEVTQTPSHQVTQMGQEVILRCVPISNHLYFYWYRQILGQKVEFLVSFYNNEISEKSEIFDDQFSVERPDGSNFTLKIRSTKLEDSAMYFCASKDSNTEAFFGQGTRLTVV.

The rearrangement joins TRBV4-3 to TRBJ1-1, with TRBD1 identical over 10 bases. Germline V gene data show CDR1 as LGHNA and CDR2 as YSLEER. This CDR3 is 14 amino acids long. J lost 5 bases, V lost 3 bases, and 3 bases had no gene match. In nucleotides, the CDR3 is TGCGCCAGCAGCCAGCCGGGACAGGGGACTGAAGCTTTCTTT. It specifies CASSQPGQGTEAFF.

The chain is built from TRBV6-5 and TRBJ2-7; weak D call: TRBD1 (6 bases). Trimming removed 0 bases at V and 2 bases at J, with 11 bases between. CDR3 size: 15 residues. CDR1 is MNHEY and CDR2 is SVGAGI in the germline V gene. The chain's CDR3 is CASSYSRQAPYEQYF. CDR3 in DNA: TGTGCCAGCAGTTACTCGAGACAGGCCCCCTACGAGCAGTACTTC.

This clone showed up just a few times. The chain links TRBV6-5 to TRBJ2-2, with 7 bases aligning to TRBD1. V dropped 5 bases and J dropped 6; count of bases not matched to a gene: 6. Germline CDR1 and CDR2: MNHEY and SVGAGI. The CDR3 length is 14 residues. DNA of the CDR3: TGTGCCAGCAGTACAGGGGCAACCCCCGGGGAGCTGTTTTTT. Its translation: CASSTGATPGELFF.

The rearrangement uses TRBV7-9 and TRBJ1-6; 7 bases agree with TRBD1. Germline V CDR1 and CDR2: SEHNR, FQNEAQ (reference sequence). The CDR3 consists of 16 residues. Trimming at V came to 8 bases and at J to 0 bases, leaving 7 bases not matched to a gene. CDR3 protein: CASGDRESSYNSPLHF. The CDR3 region has the DNA TGTGCCAGCGGCGACAGGGAGAGCTCCTATAATTCACCCCTCCACTTT.

The chain combines TRBV6-2 or TRBV6-3 with TRBJ2-5, with no clear D. This CDR3 has 13 amino acids. The germline V gene encodes CDR1 MNHEY and CDR2 SVGEGT. V was cut by 0 bases and J by 8 bases, with 10 bases left in between. The chain's CDR3 is CASSYSGPRTQYF. The CDR3 nucleotides are TGTGCCAGCAGTTACTCGGGCCCGAGAACCCAGTACTTC.

The rearrangement joins TRBV10-3 to TRBJ1-6; no reliable D call. V was trimmed by 4 bases and J by 9 bases, leaving 16 bases between them. Germline loops: CDR1 ENHRY, CDR2 SYGVKD. CDR3 length: 15 amino acids. The CDR3 reads CAISGEEPRSSPLHF. CDR3 DNA: TGTGCCATCAGTGGCGAGGAGCCAAGGAGTTCACCCCTCCACTTT.

J is TRBJ1-5 and V is TRBV5-1; D may be TRBD1 (5 bases). The germline V gene has CDR1 SGHRS and CDR2 YFSETQ. Trimming took 3 bases from V and 4 from J, leaving 11 bases between them. The CDR3 has 14 residues. The CDR3 sequence: CASSWDGSNQPQHF. The DNA for the CDR3 is TGCGCCAGCAGCTGGGACGGGAGTAATCAGCCCCAGCATTTT.

This clone was seen only a few times. This chain uses TRBV7-9 with TRBJ1-1; D unclear. The germline V and J ends were trimmed by 5 bases and 1 base, with 5 bases remaining between them. CDR1 and CDR2 from the germline V gene are SEHNR and FQNEAQ (reference sequence). This CDR3 region has 12 residues. CDR3 sequence: CASSLSNTEAFF. The CDR3, as DNA: TGTGCCAGCAGCCTATCGAACACTGAAGCTTTCTTT.

The chain employs TRBV18 and TRBJ2-6, with 8 positions matching TRBD2. The ends lost 2 bases at V and 4 bases at J; junction bases unmatched: 4. Germline V gives CDR1 KGHSH, CDR2 LQKENI. This CDR3 comprises 16 residues. In DNA, the CDR3 is TGTGCCAGCTCACCAGCGGGGGGATACGGGGCCAACGTCCTGACTTTC. It is translated as CASSPAGGYGANVLTF.